The clone carrying this TCR beta chain was seen a handful of times. What it binds is not known. CDR3 length: 16 amino acids. The germline V gene has CDR1 SQVTM and CDR2 ANQGSEA. V lost 7 bases and J lost 0, with 19 bases in between. This sample stems from a study of response to subunit inactivated influenza vaccine. Regarding the study as a whole: Researchers suggested that each seasonal influenza vaccination recruits few new T cells.

Each CDR3 protein gets one entry after TCRdb re-called the RT-PCR reads with MiXCR. The sample lists about 500,000 distinct CDR3 sequences, 15% to 20% seen once, with less than 4% in the top ten. The receptor comes from a man aged 45 to 70 who received an inactivated influenza vaccine. The rearrangement uses TRBV29-1 and TRBJ2-4; D is possibly TRBD1 (6 bases). The sample in question was CD4+ T cells sorted from PBMCs, obtained around 25 months after vaccination. The CDR3 reads CSASQGKGLAKNIQYF. DNA for the CDR3: TGCAGCGCGAGTCAGGGGAAGGGGCTAGCCAAAAACATTCAGTACTTC.